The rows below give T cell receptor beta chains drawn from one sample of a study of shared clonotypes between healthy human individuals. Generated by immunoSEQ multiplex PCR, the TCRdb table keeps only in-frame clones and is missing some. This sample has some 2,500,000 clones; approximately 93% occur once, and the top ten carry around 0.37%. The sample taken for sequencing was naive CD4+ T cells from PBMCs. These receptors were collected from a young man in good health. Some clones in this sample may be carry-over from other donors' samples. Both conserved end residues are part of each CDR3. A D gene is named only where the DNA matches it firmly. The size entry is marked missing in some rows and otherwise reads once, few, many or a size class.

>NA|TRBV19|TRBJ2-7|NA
TGTGCCAGTAGTATAGCAACAGGAGGATCCTACGAGCAGTACTTC
CASSIATGGSYEQYF
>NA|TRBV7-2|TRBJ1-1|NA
TGTGCCAGCAGCTTATTTCGGGGGCAGGGCACTGAAGCTTTCTTT
CASSLFRGQGTEAFF
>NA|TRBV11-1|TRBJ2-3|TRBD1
TGTGCCAGCAGCCGGACAGGAGATAATTCCGATACGCAGTATTTT
CASSRTGDNSDTQYF
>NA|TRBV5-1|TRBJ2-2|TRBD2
TGCGCCAGCAGCGCCGGGACTAGCGGGATCACCGGGGAGCTGTTTTTT
CASSAGTSGITGELFF
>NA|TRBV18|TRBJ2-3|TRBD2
TGTGCCAGCTCGCTCGATACGGGGGGAGATACGCAGTATTTT
CASSLDTGGDTQYF
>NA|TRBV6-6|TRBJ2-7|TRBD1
TGTGCCAGCAGTTACAGCGGACAGGGGGGTTCCGAGCAGTACTTC
CASSYSGQGGSEQYF
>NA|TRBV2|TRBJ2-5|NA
TGTGCCAGCAGTGAAGCCCCCGGCCTGGAGACCCAGTACTTC
CASSEAPGLETQYF
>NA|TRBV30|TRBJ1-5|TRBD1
TGTGCCTGGAGTGGGGACAGGCTGAATCAGCCCCAGCATTTT
CAWSGDRLNQPQHF
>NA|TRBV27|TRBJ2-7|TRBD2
TGTGCCAGCAGTCTTAGCGGGAGACGTGACGAGCAGTACTTC
CASSLSGRRDEQYF
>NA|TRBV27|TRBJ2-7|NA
TGTGCCAGCAGCCTCACAGCGGGCCACGAGCAGTACTTC
CASSLTAGHEQYF
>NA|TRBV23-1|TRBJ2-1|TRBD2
TGCGCCAGCAGTCCACAAACTAGCGGGAGAGTCAATGAGCAGTTCTTC
CASSPQTSGRVNEQFF
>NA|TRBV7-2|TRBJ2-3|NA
TGTGCCAGCAGCCAGGAGGCGGGCACAGATACGCAGTATTTT
CASSQEAGTDTQYF
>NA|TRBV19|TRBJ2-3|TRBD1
TGTGCCAGCTCCCCGGGACAGGGTACAGATACGCAGTATTTT
CASSPGQGTDTQYF
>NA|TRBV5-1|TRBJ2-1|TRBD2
TGCGCCAGCAGCTTACTAGCGGGAGTAGGGAATGAGCAGTTCTTC
CASSLLAGVGNEQFF
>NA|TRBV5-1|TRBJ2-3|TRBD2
TGCGCCAGCAGACAATTAGCGGGAGGTGTTACAGATACGCAGTATTTT
CASRQLAGGVTDTQYF
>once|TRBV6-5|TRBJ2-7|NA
TGTGCCAGCAGTTACCGGTCAAACTACGAGCAGTACTTC
CASSYRSNYEQYF
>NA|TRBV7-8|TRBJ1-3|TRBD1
TGTGCCAGCAGCTCAGACAGGGTTCCTGGAAACACCATATATTTT
CASSSDRVPGNTIYF
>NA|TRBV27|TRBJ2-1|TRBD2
TGTGCCAGCAGTTTAAGGGAGGGTAGAGTCAATGAGCAGTTCTTC
CASSLREGRVNEQFF
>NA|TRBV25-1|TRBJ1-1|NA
TGTGCCAGCAGTGAAAATCTCCAGGGCCACACTGAAGCTTTCTTT
CASSENLQGHTEAFF
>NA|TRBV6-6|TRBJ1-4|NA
TGTGCCAGCAGTTTCCAGGGGCTGGCAGCTAATGAAAAACTGTTTTTT
CASSFQGLAANEKLFF
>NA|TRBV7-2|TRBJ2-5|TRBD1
TGTGCCAGCAGCTTAGGTGCCAGGGGGGAGACCCAGTACTTC
CASSLGARGETQYF
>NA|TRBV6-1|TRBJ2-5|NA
TGTGCCAGCAGTGAAGGTGGAGGGCTAGAGACCCAGTACTTC
CASSEGGGLETQYF
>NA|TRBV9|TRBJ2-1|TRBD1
TGTGCCAGCAGCGACAAGACAGGGGGTTGGTATGAGCAGTTCTTC
CASSDKTGGWYEQFF
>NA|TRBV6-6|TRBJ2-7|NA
TGTGCCAGCAGTTCCACCAGCCAGGCGGTGTACTTC
CASSSTSQAVYF
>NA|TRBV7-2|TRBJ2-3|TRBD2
TGTGCCAGCAGACCGGGACTAGCGGGAGGGCCGGCAGATACGCAGTATTTT
CASRPGLAGGPADTQYF
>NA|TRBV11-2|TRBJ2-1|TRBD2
TGTGCCAGCAGCTTACTAGCGGGAGGGCTCCGCGGGACCTACAATGAGCAGTTCTTC
CASSLLAGGLRGTYNEQFF
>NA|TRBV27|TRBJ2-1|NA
TGTGCCAGCAGTTTTAGGAGGGGCTGGCCTCTCGGGGATGAGCAGTTCTTC
CASSFRRGWPLGDEQFF
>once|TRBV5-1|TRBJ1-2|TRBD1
TGCGCCAGCAGCTTCGCCCTCCAGGGGGCGCGTCGTGGGTATGGCTACACCTTC
CASSFALQGARRGYGYTF
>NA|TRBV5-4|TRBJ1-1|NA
TGTGCCAGCAGCCCGGGGGAACGGGACACTGAAGCTTTCTTT
CASSPGERDTEAFF
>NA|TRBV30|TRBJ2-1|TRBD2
TGTGCCTGGAGAGCCGGGACTAGCGGGAGCAATGAGCAGTTCTTC
CAWRAGTSGSNEQFF
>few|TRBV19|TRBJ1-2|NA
TGTGCCAGTAGCAACGCCAGGATTTACGGCTACACCTTC
CASSNARIYGYTF
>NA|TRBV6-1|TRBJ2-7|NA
TGTGCCAGCAGGCAGGACATGGGCTCCTACGAGCAGTACTTC
CASRQDMGSYEQYF
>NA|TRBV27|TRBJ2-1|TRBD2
TGTGCCAGCAGTTTACGGGGGGTACAGTTCTTC
CASSLRGVQFF
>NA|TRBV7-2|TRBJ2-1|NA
TGTGCCAGCAGCTTCCCGCACAGTAATGAGCAGTTCTTC
CASSFPHSNEQFF
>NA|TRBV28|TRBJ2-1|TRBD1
TGTGCCAGCAGTAGAGGACAGGGCAATGAGCAGTTCTTC
CASSRGQGNEQFF
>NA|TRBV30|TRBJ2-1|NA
TGTGCCTGGAGTGTACAGGGCGGGAGTAGGGATGAGCAGTTCTTC
CAWSVQGGSRDEQFF
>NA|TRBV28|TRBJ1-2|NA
TGTGCCAGCAGTTTATCAGGGGTTGGCTACACCTTC
CASSLSGVGYTF
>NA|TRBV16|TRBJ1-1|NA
TGTGCCAGCAGCCAACTTGGGAACACTGAAGCTTTCTTT
CASSQLGNTEAFF
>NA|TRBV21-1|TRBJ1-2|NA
TGTGCCAGCAGCAAAGGAAGAGGGTGTAACACCTTC
CASSKGRGCNTF
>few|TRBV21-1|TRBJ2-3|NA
TGTGCCAGCAGCAAAGCGCAGACTAGCGGCCTCACAGATACGCAGTATTTT
CASSKAQTSGLTDTQYF
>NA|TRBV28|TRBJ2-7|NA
TGTGCCAGCAGCTACTCCTACGAGCAGTACTTC
CASSYSYEQYF
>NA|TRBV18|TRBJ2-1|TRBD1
TGTGCCAGCTCACTGGGACAGGGCCAACTCTACAATGAGCAGTTCTTC
CASSLGQGQLYNEQFF
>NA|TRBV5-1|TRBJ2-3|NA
TGCGCCAGCAGCTTGGGGGGTAGCTCAGATACGCAGTATTTT
CASSLGGSSDTQYF
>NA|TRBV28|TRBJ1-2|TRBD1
TGTGCCAGCAGTATGCCGACAGGGGCCCTGCTGGGCTACACCTTC
CASSMPTGALLGYTF
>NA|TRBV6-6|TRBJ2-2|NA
TGTGCCAGCATCTCAGAGAACACCGGGGAGCTGTTTTTT
CASISENTGELFF
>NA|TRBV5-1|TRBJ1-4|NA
TGCGCCAGCAGCTTGGTAGGACCTAATGAAAAACTGTTTTTT
CASSLVGPNEKLFF
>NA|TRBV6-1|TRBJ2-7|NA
TGTGCCAGCACCCCAGTGATGCGGGACTACGAGCAGTACTTC
CASTPVMRDYEQYF
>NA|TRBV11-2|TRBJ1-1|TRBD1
TGTGCCAGCAGCTTACGGACAGGGGGAGTTGAAGCTTTCTTT
CASSLRTGGVEAFF
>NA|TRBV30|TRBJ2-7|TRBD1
TGTGCCTGGAGTCCGGACAGGTCCTACGAGCAGTACTTC
CAWSPDRSYEQYF
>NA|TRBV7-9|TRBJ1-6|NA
TGTGCCAGCACCTCCGGGACGGGGCGACCCCTCCACTTT
CASTSGTGRPLHF
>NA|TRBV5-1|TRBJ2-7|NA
TGCGCCAGCAGCCCCCCGGGATCCGAGCAGTACTTC
CASSPPGSEQYF